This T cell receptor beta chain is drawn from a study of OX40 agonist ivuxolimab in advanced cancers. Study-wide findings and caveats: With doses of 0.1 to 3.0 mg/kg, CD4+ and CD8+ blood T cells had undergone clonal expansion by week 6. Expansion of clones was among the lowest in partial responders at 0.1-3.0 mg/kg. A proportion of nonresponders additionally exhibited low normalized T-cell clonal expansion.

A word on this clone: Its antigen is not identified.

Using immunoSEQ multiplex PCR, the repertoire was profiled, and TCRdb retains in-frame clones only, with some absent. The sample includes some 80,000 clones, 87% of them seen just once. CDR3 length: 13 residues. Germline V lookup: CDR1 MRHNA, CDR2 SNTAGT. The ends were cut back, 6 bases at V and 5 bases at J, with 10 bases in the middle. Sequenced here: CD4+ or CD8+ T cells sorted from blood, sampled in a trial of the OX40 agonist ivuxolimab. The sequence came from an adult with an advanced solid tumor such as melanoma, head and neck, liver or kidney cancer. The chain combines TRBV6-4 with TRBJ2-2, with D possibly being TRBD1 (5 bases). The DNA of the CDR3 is TGTGCCAGCAGGCAGACAGTGACCGGGGAGCTGTTTTTT. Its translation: CASRQTVTGELFF.